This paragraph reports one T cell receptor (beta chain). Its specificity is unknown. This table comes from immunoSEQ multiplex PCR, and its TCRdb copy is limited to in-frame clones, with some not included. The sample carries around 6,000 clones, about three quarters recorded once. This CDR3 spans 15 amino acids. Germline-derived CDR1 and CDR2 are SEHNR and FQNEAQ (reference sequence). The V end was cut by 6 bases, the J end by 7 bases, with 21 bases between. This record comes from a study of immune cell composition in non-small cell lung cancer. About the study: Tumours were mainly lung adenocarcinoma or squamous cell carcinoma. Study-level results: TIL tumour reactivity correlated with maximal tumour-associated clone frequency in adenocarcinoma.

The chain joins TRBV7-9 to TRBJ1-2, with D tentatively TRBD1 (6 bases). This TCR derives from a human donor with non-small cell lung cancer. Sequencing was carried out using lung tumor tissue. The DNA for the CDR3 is TGTGCCAGCAGTCCGAACGACAGGCCTCTAAGTGGCTACACCTTC. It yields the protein CASSPNDRPLSGYTF.